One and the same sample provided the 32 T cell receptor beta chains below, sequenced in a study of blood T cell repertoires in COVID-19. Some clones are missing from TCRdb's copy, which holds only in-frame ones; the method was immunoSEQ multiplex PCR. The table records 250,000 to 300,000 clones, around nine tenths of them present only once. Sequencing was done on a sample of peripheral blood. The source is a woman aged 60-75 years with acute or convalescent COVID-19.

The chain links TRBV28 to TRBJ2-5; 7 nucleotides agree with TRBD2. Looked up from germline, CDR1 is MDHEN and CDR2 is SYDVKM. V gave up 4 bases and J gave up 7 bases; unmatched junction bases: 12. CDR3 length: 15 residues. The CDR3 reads CASSSAGTTSATQYF. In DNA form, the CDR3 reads TGTGCCAGCAGTTCAGCAGGGACTACCAGTGCGACCCAGTACTTC.

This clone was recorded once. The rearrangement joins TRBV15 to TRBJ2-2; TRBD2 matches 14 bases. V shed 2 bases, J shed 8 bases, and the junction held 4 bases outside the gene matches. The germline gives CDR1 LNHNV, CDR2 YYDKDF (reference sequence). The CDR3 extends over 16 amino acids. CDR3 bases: TGTGCCACCAGCAGACCCGGGACTAGCGGGAGTGGGGAGCTGTTTTTT. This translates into CATSRPGTSGSGELFF.

The CDR3 here is CASSLPGTSGGSSYEQYF. The CDR3 DNA follows: TGTGCCAGCAGTTTACCCGGGACTAGCGGGGGGAGCTCCTACGAGCAGTACTTC. The chain has TRBV28 and TRBJ2-7, with TRBD2 matching 15 bases. Germline assignment: CDR1 MDHEN and CDR2 SYDVKM. This CDR3 comprises 18 residues. With V trimmed by 2 bases and J by 0 bases, 5 bases remained unmatched. Together with reference TRBV28 and TRBJ2-7, the CDR3 gives the full variable domain: DVKVTQSSRYLVKRTGEKVFLECVQDMDHENMFWYRQDPGLGLRLIYFSYDVKMKEKGDIPEGYSVSREKKERFSLILESASTNQTSMYLCASSLPGTSGGSSYEQYFGPGTRLTVT.

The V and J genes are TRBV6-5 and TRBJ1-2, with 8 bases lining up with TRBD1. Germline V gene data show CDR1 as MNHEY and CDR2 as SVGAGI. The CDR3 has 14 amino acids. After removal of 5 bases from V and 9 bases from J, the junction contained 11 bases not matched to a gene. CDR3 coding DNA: TGTGCCAGCAGTACAATTCGGGACAGGAGGAGCTACACCTTC. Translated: CASSTIRDRRSYTF.

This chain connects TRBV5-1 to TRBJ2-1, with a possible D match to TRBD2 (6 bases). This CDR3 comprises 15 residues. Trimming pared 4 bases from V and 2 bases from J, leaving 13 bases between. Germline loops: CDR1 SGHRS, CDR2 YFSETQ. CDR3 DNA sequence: TGCGCCAGCAGCCCCACGGGCGGGACCTACAATGAGCAGTTCTTC. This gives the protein CASSPTGGTYNEQFF.

The CDR3 is CASSSDSNYGYTF. Written as DNA, the CDR3 is TGTGCCAGCAGTTCGGACAGTAACTATGGCTACACCTTC. The genes are TRBV2 and TRBJ1-2; a possible D gene is TRBD1 (6 bases). CDR1 is SNHLY and CDR2 is FYNNEI in the germline V gene. V was pared by 5 bases and J by 1 base, with 8 bases between. This CDR3 comprises 13 residues.

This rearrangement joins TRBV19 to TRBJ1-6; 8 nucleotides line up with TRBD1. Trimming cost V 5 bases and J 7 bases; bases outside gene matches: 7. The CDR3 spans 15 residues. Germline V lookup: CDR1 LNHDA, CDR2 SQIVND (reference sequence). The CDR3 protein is CASSEPGTGNSPLHF. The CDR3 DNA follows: TGTGCCAGTAGTGAGCCCGGGACAGGCAATTCACCCCTCCACTTT. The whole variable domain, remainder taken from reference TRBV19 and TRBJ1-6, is DGGITQSPKYLFRKEGQNVTLSCEQNLNHDAMYWYRQDPGQGLRLIYYSQIVNDFQKGDIAEGYSVSREKKESFPLTVTSAQKNPTAFYLCASSEPGTGNSPLHFGNGTRLTVT.

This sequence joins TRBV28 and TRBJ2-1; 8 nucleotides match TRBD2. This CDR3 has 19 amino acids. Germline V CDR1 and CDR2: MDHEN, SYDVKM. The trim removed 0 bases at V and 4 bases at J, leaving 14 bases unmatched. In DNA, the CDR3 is TGTGCCAGCAGTTTATGGGCCGGCGGGGGGCCTAAACGTTACAATGAGCAGTTCTTC. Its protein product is CASSLWAGGGPKRYNEQFF.

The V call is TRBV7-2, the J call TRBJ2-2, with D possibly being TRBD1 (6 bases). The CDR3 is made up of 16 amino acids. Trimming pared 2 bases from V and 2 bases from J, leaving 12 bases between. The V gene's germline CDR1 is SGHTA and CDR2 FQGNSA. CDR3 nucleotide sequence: TGTGCCAGCAGCTTATCGGGACAACCTAACACCGGGGAGCTGTTTTTT. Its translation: CASSLSGQPNTGELFF.

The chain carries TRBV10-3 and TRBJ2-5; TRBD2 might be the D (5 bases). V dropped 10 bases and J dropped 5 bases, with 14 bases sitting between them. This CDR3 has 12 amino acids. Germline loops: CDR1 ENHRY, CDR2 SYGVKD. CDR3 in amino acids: CATGLPEETQYF. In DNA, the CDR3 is TGTGCCACAGGACTTCCAGAGGAGACCCAGTACTTC.

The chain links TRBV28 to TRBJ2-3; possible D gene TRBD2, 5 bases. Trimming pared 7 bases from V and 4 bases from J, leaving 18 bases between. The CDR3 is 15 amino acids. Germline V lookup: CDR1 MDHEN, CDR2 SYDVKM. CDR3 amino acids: CASTRIGGHADTQYF. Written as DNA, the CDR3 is TGTGCCAGCACCCGAATAGGCGGGCACGCAGATACGCAGTATTTT.

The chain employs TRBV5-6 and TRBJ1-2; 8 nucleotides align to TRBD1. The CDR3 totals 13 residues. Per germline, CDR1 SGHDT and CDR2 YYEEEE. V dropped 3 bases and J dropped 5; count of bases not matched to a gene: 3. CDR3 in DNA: TGTGCCAGCAGCTCCGACAGGGGATATGGCTACACCTTC. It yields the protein CASSSDRGYGYTF. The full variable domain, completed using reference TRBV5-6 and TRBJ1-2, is DAGVTQSPTHLIKTRGQQVTLRCSPKSGHDTVSWYQQALGQGPQFIFQYYEEEERQRGNFPDRFSGHQFPNYSSELNVNALLLGDSALYLCASSSDRGYGYTFGSGTRLTVV.

In DNA, the CDR3 is TGTGCCAGCAGCGTTTCCGGGAGGGAGGTTGAGCAGTTCTTC. It translates to CASSVSGREVEQFF. The J gene is TRBJ2-1, the V gene TRBV9, with 8 bases matching TRBD2. Germline CDR1 and CDR2: SGDLS and YYNGEE. The trim removed 2 bases at V and 9 bases at J, leaving 7 bases unmatched. The CDR3 contains 14 residues.

In nucleotides, the CDR3 is TGTGCCAGCAGTTTTCGAGGCAGACAGTACTTC. Amino acids: CASSFRGRQYF. The rearrangement joins TRBV6-2 or TRBV6-3 to TRBJ2-7; D call uncertain. V lost 4 bases to trimming and J lost 10 bases, with 11 bases between them. CDR3 length: 11 residues. Germline V gives CDR1 MNHEY, CDR2 SVGEGT.

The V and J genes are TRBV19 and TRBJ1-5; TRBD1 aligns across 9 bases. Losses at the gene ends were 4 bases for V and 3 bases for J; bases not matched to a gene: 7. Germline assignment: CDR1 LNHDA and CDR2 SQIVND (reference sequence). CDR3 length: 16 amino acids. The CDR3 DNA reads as TGTGCCAGTAGTAGTCCCGACAGGGGGAACAATCAGCCCCAGCATTTT. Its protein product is CASSSPDRGNNQPQHF. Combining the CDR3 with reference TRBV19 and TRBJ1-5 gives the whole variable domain DGGITQSPKYLFRKEGQNVTLSCEQNLNHDAMYWYRQDPGQGLRLIYYSQIVNDFQKGDIAEGYSVSREKKESFPLTVTSAQKNPTAFYLCASSSPDRGNNQPQHFGDGTRLSIL.

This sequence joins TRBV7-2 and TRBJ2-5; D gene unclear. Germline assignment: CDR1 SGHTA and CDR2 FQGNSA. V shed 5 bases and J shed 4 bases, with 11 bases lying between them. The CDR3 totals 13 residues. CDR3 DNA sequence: TGTGCCAGCAGCGCCGCGATTAGAGAGACCCAGTACTTC. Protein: CASSAAIRETQYF.

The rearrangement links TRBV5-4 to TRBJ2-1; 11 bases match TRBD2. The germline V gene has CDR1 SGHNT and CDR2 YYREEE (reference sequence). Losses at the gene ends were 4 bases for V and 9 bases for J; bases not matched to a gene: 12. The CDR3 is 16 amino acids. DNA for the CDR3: TGTGCCAGCAGCCCGCAGGCCCAACTAGCGGGAGTTGAGCAGTTCTTC. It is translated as CASSPQAQLAGVEQFF.

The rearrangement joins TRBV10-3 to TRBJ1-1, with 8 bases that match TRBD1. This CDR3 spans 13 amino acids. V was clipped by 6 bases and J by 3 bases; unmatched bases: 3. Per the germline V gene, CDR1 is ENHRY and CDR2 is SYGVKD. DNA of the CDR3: TGTGCCATCAGGGAGACAGGGGACACTGAAGCTTTCTTT. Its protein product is CAIRETGDTEAFF.

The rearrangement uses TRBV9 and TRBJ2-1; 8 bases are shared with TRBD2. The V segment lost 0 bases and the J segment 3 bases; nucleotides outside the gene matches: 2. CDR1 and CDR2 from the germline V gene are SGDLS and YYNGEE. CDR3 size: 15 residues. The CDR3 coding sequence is TGTGCCAGCAGCGTAGAAAGCGGGGGCTACAATGAGCAGTTCTTC. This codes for CASSVESGGYNEQFF.

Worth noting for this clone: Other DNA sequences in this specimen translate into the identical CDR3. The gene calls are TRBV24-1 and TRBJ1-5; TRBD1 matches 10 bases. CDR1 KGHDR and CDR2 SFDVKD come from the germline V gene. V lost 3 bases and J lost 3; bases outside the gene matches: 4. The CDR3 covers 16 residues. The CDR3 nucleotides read TGTGCCACCAGTGATCCCGGACAGGGGGACAATCAGCCCCAGCATTTT. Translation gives CATSDPGQGDNQPQHF.

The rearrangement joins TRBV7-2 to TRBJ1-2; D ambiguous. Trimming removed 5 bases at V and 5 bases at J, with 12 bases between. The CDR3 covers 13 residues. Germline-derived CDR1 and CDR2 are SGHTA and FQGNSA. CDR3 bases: TGTGCCAGCAGCCCCCTAGGCATTTATGGCTACACCTTC. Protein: CASSPLGIYGYTF. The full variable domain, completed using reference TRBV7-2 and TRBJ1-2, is GAGVSQSPSNKVTEKGKDVELRCDPISGHTALYWYRQSLGQGLEFLIYFQGNSAPDKSGLPSDRFSAERTGGSVSTLTIQRTQQEDSAVYLCASSPLGIYGYTFGSGTRLTVV.

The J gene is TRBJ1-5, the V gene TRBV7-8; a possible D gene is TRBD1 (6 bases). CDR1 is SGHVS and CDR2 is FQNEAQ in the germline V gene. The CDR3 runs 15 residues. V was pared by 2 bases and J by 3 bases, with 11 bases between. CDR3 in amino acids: CASSLLRQDNQPQHF. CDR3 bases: TGTGCCAGCAGCTTATTGCGACAGGACAATCAGCCCCAGCATTTT.

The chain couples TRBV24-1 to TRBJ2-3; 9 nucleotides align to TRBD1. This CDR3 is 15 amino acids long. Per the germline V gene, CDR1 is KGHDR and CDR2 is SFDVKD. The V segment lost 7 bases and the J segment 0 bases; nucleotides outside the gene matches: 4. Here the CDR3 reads CATRGTGSSTDTQYF. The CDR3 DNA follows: TGTGCCACCAGAGGGACAGGGTCAAGCACAGATACGCAGTATTTT.

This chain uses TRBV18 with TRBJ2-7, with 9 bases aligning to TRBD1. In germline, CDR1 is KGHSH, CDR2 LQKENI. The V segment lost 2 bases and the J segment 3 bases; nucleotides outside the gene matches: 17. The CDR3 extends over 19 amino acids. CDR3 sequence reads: CASSPLGQGETTLNYEQYF. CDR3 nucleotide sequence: TGTGCCAGCTCACCATTGGGACAGGGTGAGACAACCTTGAACTACGAGCAGTACTTC.

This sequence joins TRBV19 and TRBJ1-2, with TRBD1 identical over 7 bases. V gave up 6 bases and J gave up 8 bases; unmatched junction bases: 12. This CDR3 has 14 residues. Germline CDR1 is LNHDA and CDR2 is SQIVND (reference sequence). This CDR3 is CASSSGQPTIGYTF. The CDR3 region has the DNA TGTGCCAGTAGCTCGGGACAGCCAACGATCGGCTACACCTTC.

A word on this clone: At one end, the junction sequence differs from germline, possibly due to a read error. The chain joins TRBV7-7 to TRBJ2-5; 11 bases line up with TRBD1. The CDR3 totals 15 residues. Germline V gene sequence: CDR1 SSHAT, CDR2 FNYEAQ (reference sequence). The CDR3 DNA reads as TGTGCTAGCAGCTCGGACAGGGGGCAGATTGAGACCCAGTACTTC. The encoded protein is CASSSDRGQIETQYF.

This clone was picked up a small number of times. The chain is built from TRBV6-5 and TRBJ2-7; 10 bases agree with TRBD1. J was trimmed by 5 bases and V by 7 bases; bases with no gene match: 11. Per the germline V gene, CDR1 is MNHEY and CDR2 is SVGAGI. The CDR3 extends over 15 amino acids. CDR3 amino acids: CASIPRQGAINEQYF. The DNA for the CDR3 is TGTGCCAGCATACCGAGACAGGGGGCGATAAACGAGCAGTACTTC.

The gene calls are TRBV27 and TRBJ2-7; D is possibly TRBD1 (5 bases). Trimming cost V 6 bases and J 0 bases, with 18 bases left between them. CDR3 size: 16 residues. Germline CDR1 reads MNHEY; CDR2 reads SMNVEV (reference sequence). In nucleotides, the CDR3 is TGTGCCAGCAGCCCAATCACAGGCTTATACTCCTACGAGCAGTACTTC. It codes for CASSPITGLYSYEQYF.

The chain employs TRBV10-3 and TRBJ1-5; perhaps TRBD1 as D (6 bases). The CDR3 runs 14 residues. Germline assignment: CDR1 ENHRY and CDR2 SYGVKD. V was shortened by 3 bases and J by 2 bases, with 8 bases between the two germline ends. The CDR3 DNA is TGTGCCATCAGTGATGCAGGGGGCAATCAGCCCCAGCATTTT. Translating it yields CAISDAGGNQPQHF.

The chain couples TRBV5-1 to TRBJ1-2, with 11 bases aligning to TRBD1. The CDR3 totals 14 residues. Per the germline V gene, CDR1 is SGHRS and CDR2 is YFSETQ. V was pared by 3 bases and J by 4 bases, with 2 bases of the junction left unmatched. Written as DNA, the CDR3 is TGCGCCAGCAGCTCGGGACAGGGGGTCTATGGCTACACCTTC. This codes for CASSSGQGVYGYTF. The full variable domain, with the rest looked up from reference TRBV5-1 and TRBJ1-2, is KAGVTQTPRYLIKTRGQQVTLSCSPISGHRSVSWYQQTPGQGLQFLFEYFSETQRNKGNFPGRFSGRQFSNSRSEMNVSTLELGDSALYLCASSSGQGVYGYTFGSGTRLTVV.

CDR3 residues: CASSPTAGQYALDEAFF. In nucleotides, the CDR3 is TGTGCCAGCAGCCCGACAGCAGGACAGTACGCTTTAGATGAAGCTTTCTTT. V usage is TRBV9 and J usage is TRBJ1-1; tentatively, D is TRBD1 (6 bases). Germline V CDR1 and CDR2: SGDLS, YYNGEE. The CDR3 totals 17 residues. Trimming shortened V by 4 bases and J by 7 bases, and 26 bases separated the two germline ends.

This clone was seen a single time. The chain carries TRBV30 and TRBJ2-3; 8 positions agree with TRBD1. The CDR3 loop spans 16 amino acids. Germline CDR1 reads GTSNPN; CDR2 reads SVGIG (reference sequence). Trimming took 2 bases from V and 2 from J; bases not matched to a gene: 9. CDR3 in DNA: TGTGCCTGGAGTACGTCGGGACAGGCCCTCACAGATACGCAGTATTTT. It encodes CAWSTSGQALTDTQYF.